This section outlines one T cell receptor (beta chain) sequence together with its context. The antigen remains unidentified. Sequenced material consisted of expressed TCRB transcripts (all of the isolated RNA was reverse transcribed). TCRdb keeps only in-frame clones here, not all; method: immunoSEQ multiplex PCR. This table has hundreds of thousands of clones, approximately 15% appearing once. These data come from a study of beta chain features in type 1 diabetes. Study observations and caveats: In every one of the four CD4+ subsets, TCRB CDR3s were moderately but significantly shorter in Type 1 diabetes patients. Junctions at VDJ sites from type 1 diabetes patients had fewer insertions and more deletions.

V shed 4 bases and J shed 9 bases, with 9 bases lying between them. Germline CDR1 and CDR2: SNHLY and FYNNEI. There are 11 residues in the CDR3. The receptor comes from a man younger than 35 with type 1 diabetes. The chain has TRBV2 and TRBJ1-1, with no clear D. The sample taken for sequencing was naive CD4+ T cells from blood. CDR3 nucleotide sequence: TGTGCCAGCAGTGTTTCGGAGCAAGCTTTCTTT. Its translation is CASSVSEQAFF.